The rows below give T cell receptor beta chains drawn from one sample of a study of CD8 T cells in ankylosing spondylitis. TCRdb reanalysed the 5' RACE reads using MiXCR and keeps one entry per CDR3 protein. The profile shows 90,000 to 120,000 distinct CDR3 sequences, approximately 25% of them singletons. The sample taken for sequencing was synovial fluid, either unsorted or a sorted T cell fraction (not recorded which). The receptors here all came from a male donor with ankylosing spondylitis. The conserved cysteine and the conserved F or W are not part of the CDR3 here. Each record gives: V gene, J gene, D gene, CDR3 protein. A D gene is named only where the DNA matches it firmly.

>TRBV12-3/TRBV12-4|TRBJ2-3|TRBD2
ASSPISGREDADTQY
>TRBV12-5|TRBJ1-1|.
ASGSQGWGPNTEAF
>TRBV15|TRBJ2-5|TRBD2
ATSRVLTSGGSETQY
>TRBV12-3/TRBV12-4|TRBJ1-3|.
ASSPGASRWDTIY
>TRBV14|TRBJ1-1|.
ASSQVPAGKAF
>TRBV20-1|TRBJ2-7|.
SARPRDEQY
>TRBV20-1|TRBJ2-1|TRBD2
SADSGSWDNEQF
>TRBV10-3|TRBJ1-2|.
AISEGDSSNYGYT
>TRBV6-1|TRBJ1-1|.
ASSGLVEAF
>TRBV7-8|TRBJ1-2|.
ASSPHYRELGYT
>TRBV3-1|TRBJ1-5|.
ASSQDPYADQPQH
>TRBV30|TRBJ1-1|.
AWKFYMNTEAF
>TRBV20-1|TRBJ2-2|.
SARTRRNTGELF
>TRBV7-8|TRBJ2-7|TRBD1
ASSFGDRDSYEQY
>TRBV5-5|TRBJ2-3|.
ASSASRRSTDTQY
>TRBV27|TRBJ1-6|TRBD1
ASRFRDRANSPLH
>TRBV30|TRBJ1-1|TRBD1
ASDRGRGTEAF
>TRBV5-4|TRBJ1-1|TRBD1
AATGGAGAF
>TRBV5-1|TRBJ1-1|.
ASSAAGMNTEAF
>TRBV7-9|TRBJ2-7|.
ASSPLGLASEQY
>TRBV28|TRBJ2-1|.
ASPPAGGSDEQF
>TRBV5-1|TRBJ2-3|.
ASSWSKPGSLGDTQY
>TRBV20-1|TRBJ2-6|.
SASPWDSGANVLT
>TRBV3-1|TRBJ1-4|.
ASSQEGEVEKLF
>TRBV7-7|TRBJ2-3|.
ASSLLVGDTQY
>TRBV4-2|TRBJ1-1|TRBD1
ASSREPGQGWTEAF
>TRBV5-1|TRBJ2-2|.
ASSLEPSPGELF
>TRBV5-1|TRBJ2-1|.
ASSITSRGYNEQF
>TRBV5-1|TRBJ2-1|TRBD2
ASSPWTSGSSEF
>TRBV18|TRBJ2-1|.
ASSPIWRGGDNEQF
>TRBV11-2|TRBJ2-3|TRBD2
ASSFSYTSGSGTDTQY
>TRBV5-1|TRBJ2-1|TRBD2
ASSSRAGGVYEQF
>TRBV10-3|TRBJ1-4|TRBD1
AISEGQGRKEKLF
>TRBV20-1|TRBJ2-3|TRBD2
STASGSRTDTQY
>TRBV6-5|TRBJ2-5|.
ASSSSPGRGETQY
>TRBV5-1|TRBJ2-7|.
ASSDGGGDYEQY
>TRBV18|TRBJ2-1|.
ASSPLLGVFKGTWVSSYNEQF
>TRBV5-1|TRBJ1-1|.
ASSPPTSGGAGAF
>TRBV20-1|TRBJ2-5|.
SAREARLGNQETQY
>TRBV9|TRBJ2-2|.
ASSPWTETTGELF
>TRBV5-6|TRBJ1-1|TRBD1
ASSLVRGRTPRREAF
>TRBV5-4|TRBJ1-1|.
ASSLSDNTEAF
>TRBV5-1|TRBJ2-7|.
ASSLDGANEQY
>TRBV24-1|TRBJ1-5|.
ATSGHGEGNQPQH
>TRBV29-1|TRBJ1-1|.
SVVRQSNTEAF
>TRBV20-1|TRBJ2-7|.
SVNSGYEQY
>TRBV20-1|TRBJ1-6|.
SARGSIVPSSYNSPLH
>TRBV20-1|TRBJ1-2|TRBD1
SATVDRGWGYT
>TRBV18|TRBJ2-1|.
ASSPPGGSPYNEQF
>TRBV20-1|TRBJ1-2|.
SARGAQHLYGYT
>TRBV9|TRBJ2-7|TRBD2
ASSVEPGGSYEQY
>TRBV7-4|TRBJ1-5|.
ASVCHRDNQPQH
>TRBV4-2|TRBJ2-5|.
ASSQAQGETQY
>TRBV3-1|TRBJ2-1|TRBD2
ASSRGTSGRGEQF
>TRBV7-9|TRBJ1-5|.
ASSYDSGDQPQH
>TRBV2|TRBJ1-6|.
ASSAGLSSYNSPLH
>TRBV11-2|TRBJ2-1|TRBD2
ASSSGLAGGYEQF
>TRBV18|TRBJ2-5|.
ASSPMGLETQY
>TRBV20-1|TRBJ2-6|.
SAGLEFNSGANVLT